The present TCR beta chain was sequenced within a study of T-cell reconstitution after alpha-beta-depleted transplantation in children. General observations from the study: A year had passed since transplant, and T-cell counts and diversity by then came mostly from newly produced T cells. Alpha-beta T cells about two months after transplant reportedly derived from several hundred expanded graft clones. Some patients' high day-60 TCRbeta diversity was traced to surviving recipient T cells and thymic progenitors.

This CDR3 region has 15 residues. Germline V gene sequence: CDR1 SGHTS, CDR2 YDEGEE. Trimming took off 4 bases at V and 0 bases at J, with 14 bases between the two ends. During its preparation, the TCRbeta library received unique molecular identifiers. A single record per CDR3 protein comes from TCRdb applying MiXCR to the PCR reads. The sample contains fewer than 350,000 distinct CDR3 sequences, around 10% of which appear only once. This clonotype appeared a single time. The antigen is not known. V gene TRBV5-8 combines with J gene TRBJ2-7; no clear D gene. The specimen comprised peripheral blood, sampled 180 days after TCRalphabeta/CD19-depleted stem cell transplant. This TCR derives from a male patient between 2 and 9 years old who had a stem cell transplant for chronic granulomatous disease, so the T cells may come from the graft donor. The CDR3 region is CASSPLAFSSYEQYF. DNA for the CDR3: TGTGCCAGCAGCCCCTTGGCTTTCAGCTCCTACGAGCAGTACTTC.